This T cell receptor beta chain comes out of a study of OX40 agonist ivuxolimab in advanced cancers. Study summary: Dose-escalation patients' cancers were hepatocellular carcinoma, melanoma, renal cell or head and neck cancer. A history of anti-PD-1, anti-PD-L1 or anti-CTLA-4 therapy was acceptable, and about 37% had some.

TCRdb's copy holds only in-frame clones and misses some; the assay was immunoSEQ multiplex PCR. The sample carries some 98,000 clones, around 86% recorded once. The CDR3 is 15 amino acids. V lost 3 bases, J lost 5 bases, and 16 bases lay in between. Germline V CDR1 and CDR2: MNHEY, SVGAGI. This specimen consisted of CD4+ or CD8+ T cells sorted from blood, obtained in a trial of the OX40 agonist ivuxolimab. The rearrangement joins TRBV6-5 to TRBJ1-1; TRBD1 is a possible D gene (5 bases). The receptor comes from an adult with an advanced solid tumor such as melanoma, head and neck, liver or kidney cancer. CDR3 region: CASSYYKGKWTEAFF. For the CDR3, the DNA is TGTGCCAGCAGTTATTACAAGGGGAAATGGACTGAAGCTTTCTTT.